This is a list of T cell receptor beta chains from one sample in a study of blood T cell repertoires in COVID-19. The table came from immunoSEQ multiplex PCR; TCRdb's copy has only in-frame clones and leaves some out. The data hold fewer than 250,000 clones, with about 83% observed a single time. Source material: PBMCs or T cells enriched from blood (not recorded which). The receptors here all came from a woman aged 40-49 years who had been exposed to COVID-19. Each CDR3 is given with its conserved first and last residue. The order of the fields is clone size, D gene, J gene, V gene, CDR3 DNA, CDR3 protein. D genes are given only for firm matches. Size is stated for part of the rows, as once, few or many counts, or as a class when the clone is expanded.

>.|TRBD1|TRBJ1-2|TRBV19
TGTGCCAGTAGTACGACTGGTGGAGGACAGGGGGCAGGAGGCTACACCTTC
CASSTTGGGQGAGGYTF
>.|TRBD1|TRBJ1-5|TRBV7-9
TGTGCCAGCAGCGGGACAGGTAGTCCACAGCATTTT
CASSGTGSPQHF
>.|.|TRBJ1-2|TRBV4-3
TGCGCCAGCAGCCAAGATACGGGGGGAGGGGGATCTTATGGCTACACCTTC
CASSQDTGGGGSYGYTF
>.|TRBD1|TRBJ1-1|TRBV7-2
TGTGCCAGCAGCTCCAGTCCCGGGACAGGGGGCACTGAAGCTTTCTTT
CASSSSPGTGGTEAFF
>.|TRBD2|TRBJ2-3|TRBV5-1
TGCGCCAGCAGCCCTCCTGGATGGGCGGGGGGCGACACAGATACGCAGTATTTT
CASSPPGWAGGDTDTQYF
>.|.|TRBJ2-7|TRBV7-6
TGTGCCAGCAGCTCTCCACCCGACAGCGCCTACGAGCAGTACTTC
CASSSPPDSAYEQYF
>.|.|TRBJ2-3|TRBV12-3/TRBV12-4
TGTGCCAGCAACCTCCCGGGGGCAGATACGCAGTATTTT
CASNLPGADTQYF
>.|TRBD1|TRBJ1-2|TRBV3-1/TRBV3-2
TGTGCCAGCAGCTCCCGGGACAGGGGGCGTCCCCATGGCTACACCTTC
CASSSRDRGRPHGYTF
>.|TRBD2|TRBJ2-1|TRBV5-5
TGTGCCAGCAGCTTTGGCGGGGGGGCCGGTGAGCAGTTCTTC
CASSFGGGAGEQFF
>.|.|TRBJ1-5|TRBV4-1
TGCGCCAGCAGCCAGGGCCCGCGGGGACCTAGCAATCAGCCCCAGCATTTT
CASSQGPRGPSNQPQHF
>.|.|TRBJ1-2|TRBV5-1
TGCGCCAGCAGTCCCCCGGGGGGAGGCTACACCTTC
CASSPPGGGYTF
>.|TRBD2|TRBJ2-4|TRBV10-3
TGTGCCACCGGGACTAGCGGGGGGGTAGGCAAAAACATTCAGTACTTC
CATGTSGGVGKNIQYF
>few|.|TRBJ1-2|TRBV28
TGTGCCAGCAATACAGATGCGGGCTACACCTTC
CASNTDAGYTF
>.|.|TRBJ2-3|TRBV19
TGTGCCAGTAGTCCCGGTCCCAGGAAGGCGCAGTATTTT
CASSPGPRKAQYF
>.|.|TRBJ2-7|TRBV4-2
TGTGCCAGTAATACCGAGCCGGGGGAGGTAGGGGAGCAGTACTTC
CASNTEPGEVGEQYF
>.|TRBD1|TRBJ1-1|TRBV5-1
TGCGCCAGCAGCCCAGGATACAGGGGGATGGTAACTGAAGCTTTCTTT
CASSPGYRGMVTEAFF
>once|.|TRBJ1-1|TRBV11-2
TGTGCCAGCAGCTTCGACTACGCTGCAGGGAACACTGAAGCTTTCTTT
CASSFDYAAGNTEAFF
>.|TRBD2|TRBJ2-1|TRBV7-2
TGTGCCAGCAGCTTAATGCTTCTAGCGGGGGGCCACAATGAGCAGTTCTTC
CASSLMLLAGGHNEQFF
>.|.|TRBJ2-5|TRBV3-1/TRBV3-2
TGTGCCAGCAGCCAAGGCCGGTGGCGGGGTCAAGAGACCCAGTACTTC
CASSQGRWRGQETQYF
>.|.|TRBJ2-7|TRBV27
TGTGCCAGCAGCCTCGGCAGGGCGGACTACGAGCAGTACTTC
CASSLGRADYEQYF
>.|.|TRBJ2-7|TRBV6-5
TGTGCCAGCAGTCCCCAGGTAGCGGCTGTCGAGCAGTACTTC
CASSPQVAAVEQYF
>.|TRBD2|TRBJ2-2|TRBV19
TGTGCCAGTAGTCCGCGCGCTAGCGGGGGAGCCGGGGAGCTGTTTTTT
CASSPRASGGAGELFF
>.|TRBD2|TRBJ2-3|TRBV9
TGTGCCAGCGCAGCGGGGCCTAGCACAGATACGCAGTATTTT
CASAAGPSTDTQYF
>.|.|TRBJ2-2|TRBV30
TGTGCCTGGAGTGTAAGACAGCTTGGAGCCACCGGGGAGCTGTTTTTT
CAWSVRQLGATGELFF
>.|.|TRBJ2-2|TRBV29-1
TGCAGCGTTGGGACAGTAAACACCGGGGAGCTGTTTTTT
CSVGTVNTGELFF
>.|TRBD1|TRBJ1-4|TRBV5-8
TGTGCCAGCAGCCGGGGACAGGAGATTAATGAAAAACTGTTTTTT
CASSRGQEINEKLFF
>.|.|TRBJ1-1|TRBV15
TGTGCCACCAGGGCGGCTACTGAAGCTTTCTTT
CATRAATEAFF
>.|.|TRBJ1-1|TRBV27
TGTGCCAGCAGCCCTAAGGGGGGGGTCGGCACTGAAGCTTTCTTT
CASSPKGGVGTEAFF
>once|.|TRBJ1-1|TRBV12-3/TRBV12-4
TGTGCCAGCAGTTTTGGGCCGAACACTGAAGCTTTCTTT
CASSFGPNTEAFF
>.|.|TRBJ1-2|TRBV6-6
TGTGCCAGCAGCTCCGGGCCAACGGGGGGCTACACCTTC
CASSSGPTGGYTF
>.|TRBD2|TRBJ2-7|TRBV19
TGTGCCAGTAGTACCGGACTAGTTCAGTACTTC
CASSTGLVQYF
>.|.|TRBJ1-1|TRBV28
TGTGCCAGCAGTACGAGCCCGGAAGCTTTCTTT
CASSTSPEAFF
>.|TRBD1|TRBJ1-2|TRBV2
TGTGCCAGCAGTGGGACAGGGCAGGGAGGCTACACCTTC
CASSGTGQGGYTF
>.|.|TRBJ1-6|TRBV11-2
TGTGCCAGCAGCCAGCCGGGGGTCGGGTCACCCCTCCACTTT
CASSQPGVGSPLHF
>.|.|TRBJ1-1|TRBV11-2
TGTGCCAGCAGCCTATACAGTATGGGGGCCCTGAACACTGAAGCTTTCTTT
CASSLYSMGALNTEAFF
>.|.|TRBJ1-1|TRBV9
TGTGCCAGCAGCTCCGAGGTAAGGGGCGGTACTGAAGCTTTCTTT
CASSSEVRGGTEAFF